Listed below are T cell receptor beta chains from one sample, sequenced in a study of T cell repertoires in cytomegalovirus infection. MiXCR was run by TCRdb on the reads, yielding one entry per CDR3 protein. The sample gives under 150,000 distinct CDR3 sequences, less than 9.5% of which show up once; 9.5% to 13% is in the top ten. The sample was PBMCs. The origin of the receptors is a human donor in good health (CMV status not recorded). Some clones in this sample may be carry-over from other donors' samples. Each CDR3 is given with its conserved first and last residue. The D gene is left open where the match is weak. Only some rows state a clone size, as once, few, many or a class for expanded clones.

d_call: -; v_call: TRBV20-1; clone_size: -; j_call: TRBJ1-1; cdr3_aa: CSARVQGNTEAFF; cdr3_nt: TGCAGTGCTAGGGTCCAGGGAAACACTGAAGCTTTCTTT
d_call: -; v_call: TRBV6-1; clone_size: many; j_call: TRBJ1-2; cdr3_aa: CASGRGGSGYTF; cdr3_nt: TGTGCCAGCGGGCGAGGGGGAAGTGGCTACACCTTC
d_call: -; v_call: TRBV6-5; clone_size: many; j_call: TRBJ2-3; cdr3_aa: CASSYFVASTDTQYF; cdr3_nt: TGTGCCAGCAGTTACTTTGTTGCGAGCACAGATACGCAGTATTTT
d_call: TRBD2; v_call: TRBV7-2; clone_size: many; j_call: TRBJ2-3; cdr3_aa: CASSLSTSGGQTDTQYF; cdr3_nt: TGTGCCAGCAGCTTATCGACTAGCGGGGGCCAAACAGATACGCAGTATTTT
d_call: -; v_call: TRBV15; clone_size: many; j_call: TRBJ2-7; cdr3_aa: CATSRRGASYEQYF; cdr3_nt: TGTGCCACCAGCAGGAGAGGGGCCTCCTACGAGCAGTACTTC
d_call: -; v_call: TRBV30; clone_size: many; j_call: TRBJ1-1; cdr3_aa: CAWSVPSRGRTEAFF; cdr3_nt: TGTGCCTGGAGTGTACCCTCCAGAGGCAGGACTGAAGCTTTCTTT
d_call: -; v_call: TRBV10-3; clone_size: many; j_call: TRBJ2-2; cdr3_aa: CAISDGRELEYAGELFF; cdr3_nt: TGTGCCATCAGTGACGGACGCGAACTAGAATACGCCGGGGAGCTGTTTTTT
d_call: -; v_call: TRBV20-1; clone_size: -; j_call: TRBJ1-6; cdr3_aa: CSALGVGSYSYNSPLHF; cdr3_nt: TGCAGTGCTCTGGGGGTAGGCTCCTACTCCTATAATTCACCCCTCCACTTT
d_call: -; v_call: TRBV7-2; clone_size: many; j_call: TRBJ1-2; cdr3_aa: CASSLVPGSYGYTF; cdr3_nt: TGTGCCAGCAGCTTAGTCCCCGGCAGCTATGGCTACACCTTC
d_call: TRBD2; v_call: TRBV29-1; clone_size: -; j_call: TRBJ2-2; cdr3_aa: CSVKSGKNTGELFF; cdr3_nt: TGCAGCGTTAAGAGCGGGAAGAACACCGGGGAGCTGTTTTTT
d_call: -; v_call: TRBV29-1; clone_size: few; j_call: TRBJ1-1; cdr3_aa: CSVEAGGRANTEAFF; cdr3_nt: TGCAGCGTTGAAGCTGGGGGCAGGGCGAACACTGAAGCTTTCTTT
d_call: TRBD1; v_call: TRBV7-2; clone_size: many; j_call: TRBJ1-1; cdr3_aa: CASKQGMNTEAFF; cdr3_nt: TGTGCCAGCAAACAGGGGATGAACACTGAAGCTTTCTTT
d_call: TRBD1; v_call: TRBV7-2; clone_size: many; j_call: TRBJ1-1; cdr3_aa: CASSSDRGVNTEAFF; cdr3_nt: TGTGCCAGCAGCTCCGACAGGGGAGTGAACACTGAAGCTTTCTTT
d_call: -; v_call: TRBV28; clone_size: many; j_call: TRBJ1-6; cdr3_aa: CASSLPTGFGSPLHF; cdr3_nt: TGTGCCAGCAGTTTACCGACAGGATTCGGTTCACCCCTCCACTTT
d_call: TRBD1; v_call: TRBV12-3/TRBV12-4; clone_size: many; j_call: TRBJ1-5; cdr3_aa: CASSRDRGRDQPQHF; cdr3_nt: TGTGCCAGCAGCCGGGACAGGGGGCGCGATCAGCCCCAGCATTTT
d_call: -; v_call: TRBV12-3/TRBV12-4; clone_size: many; j_call: TRBJ1-1; cdr3_aa: CASPGENTEAFF; cdr3_nt: TGTGCCAGCCCCGGGGAGAACACTGAAGCTTTCTTT
d_call: -; v_call: TRBV19; clone_size: many; j_call: TRBJ1-1; cdr3_aa: CASTPDRSKTEAFF; cdr3_nt: TGTGCCAGTACCCCTGACAGGTCTAAAACTGAAGCTTTCTTT
d_call: -; v_call: TRBV28; clone_size: many; j_call: TRBJ2-7; cdr3_aa: CASSSPWADVYEQYF; cdr3_nt: TGTGCCAGCAGCTCTCCGTGGGCAGATGTTTACGAGCAGTACTTC
d_call: TRBD1; v_call: TRBV28; clone_size: many; j_call: TRBJ1-1; cdr3_aa: CASRTGQGAPEAFF; cdr3_nt: TGTGCCAGCAGAACGGGACAGGGGGCTCCTGAAGCTTTCTTT
d_call: -; v_call: TRBV19; clone_size: many; j_call: TRBJ1-1; cdr3_aa: CASSPQQAGKTEAFF; cdr3_nt: TGTGCCAGTAGTCCCCAACAGGCGGGGAAGACTGAAGCTTTCTTT
d_call: -; v_call: TRBV20-1; clone_size: -; j_call: TRBJ2-7; cdr3_aa: CSAREGSIHEQYF; cdr3_nt: TGCAGTGCTAGAGAAGGCTCAATCCACGAGCAGTACTTC
d_call: -; v_call: TRBV20-1; clone_size: -; j_call: TRBJ2-5; cdr3_aa: CSARGEPDWLQETQYF; cdr3_nt: TGCAGTGCTAGAGGAGAACCAGACTGGCTCCAAGAGACCCAGTACTTC
d_call: TRBD1; v_call: TRBV19; clone_size: -; j_call: TRBJ2-3; cdr3_aa: CASSDSGGSVDTQYF; cdr3_nt: TGTGCCAGTAGTGACTCAGGGGGTTCCGTGGATACGCAGTATTTT
d_call: -; v_call: TRBV20-1; clone_size: few; j_call: TRBJ2-7; cdr3_aa: CSARDGRGPPGEQYF; cdr3_nt: TGCAGTGCTAGAGATGGGCGGGGGCCTCCGGGTGAGCAGTACTTC
d_call: -; v_call: TRBV25-1; clone_size: few; j_call: TRBJ1-1; cdr3_aa: CASKEGTMNTEAFF; cdr3_nt: TGTGCCAGCAAGGAAGGGACGATGAACACTGAAGCTTTCTTT
d_call: TRBD2; v_call: TRBV7-2; clone_size: many; j_call: TRBJ2-5; cdr3_aa: CASSQGASGGVKYF; cdr3_nt: TGTGCCAGCAGCCAAGGGGCTAGCGGGGGGGTAAAGTACTTC
d_call: TRBD1; v_call: TRBV24-1; clone_size: -; j_call: TRBJ1-1; cdr3_aa: CATRNTPGQGDTEAFF; cdr3_nt: TGTGCCACCAGAAACACGCCGGGACAGGGTGATACTGAAGCTTTCTTT
d_call: -; v_call: TRBV20-1; clone_size: -; j_call: TRBJ1-2; cdr3_aa: CSADGGAEGHTF; cdr3_nt: TGTAGTGCTGACGGGGGGGCGGAAGGCCACACCTTC
d_call: -; v_call: TRBV7-9; clone_size: many; j_call: TRBJ2-3; cdr3_aa: CASSLYSTDTQYF; cdr3_nt: TGTGCCAGCAGCTTGTATAGCACAGATACGCAGTATTTT
d_call: -; v_call: TRBV6-5; clone_size: many; j_call: TRBJ2-7; cdr3_aa: CASSLNRGGPYEQYF; cdr3_nt: TGTGCCAGCAGCCTAAACCGTGGAGGTCCCTACGAGCAGTACTTC
d_call: TRBD2; v_call: TRBV29-1; clone_size: many; j_call: TRBJ2-1; cdr3_aa: CSVDGTSGGAYNEQFF; cdr3_nt: TGCAGCGTTGACGGGACTAGCGGGGGTGCCTACAATGAGCAGTTCTTC
d_call: TRBD1; v_call: TRBV5-6; clone_size: many; j_call: TRBJ2-5; cdr3_aa: CASSVNRGKAETQYF; cdr3_nt: TGTGCCAGCAGCGTCAACAGGGGGAAAGCGGAGACCCAGTACTTC
d_call: -; v_call: TRBV4-1; clone_size: many; j_call: TRBJ1-6; cdr3_aa: CASSQASLFRPFRNNSPLHF; cdr3_nt: TGCGCCAGCAGCCAAGCTTCGCTGTTCCGCCCCTTTCGCAATAATTCACCCCTCCACTTT
d_call: -; v_call: TRBV28; clone_size: few; j_call: TRBJ1-6; cdr3_aa: CASSQGTLGNSPLHF; cdr3_nt: TGTGCCAGCAGCCAGGGTACTTTAGGGAATTCACCCCTCCACTTT
d_call: TRBD1; v_call: TRBV18; clone_size: few; j_call: TRBJ1-2; cdr3_aa: CASSPLRDSNYGYTF; cdr3_nt: TGTGCCAGCTCACCACTCCGGGACAGTAACTATGGCTACACCTTC